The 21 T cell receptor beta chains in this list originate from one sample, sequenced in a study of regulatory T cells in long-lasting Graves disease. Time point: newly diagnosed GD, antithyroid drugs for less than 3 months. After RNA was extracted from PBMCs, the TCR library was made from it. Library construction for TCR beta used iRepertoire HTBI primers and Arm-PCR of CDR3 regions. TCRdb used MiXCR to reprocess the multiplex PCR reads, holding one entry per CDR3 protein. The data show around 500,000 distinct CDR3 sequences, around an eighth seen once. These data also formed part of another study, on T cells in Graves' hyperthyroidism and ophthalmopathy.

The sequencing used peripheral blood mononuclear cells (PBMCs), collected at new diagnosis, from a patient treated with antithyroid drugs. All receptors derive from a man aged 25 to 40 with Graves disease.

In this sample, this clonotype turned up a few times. In nucleotides, the CDR3 is TGTGCCAGCAGTTACACGACACTTTCTGGAAACACCATATATTTT. It translates to CASSYTTLSGNTIYF. The chain combines TRBV6-2 or TRBV6-3 with TRBJ1-3; no reliable D call. Between the trimmed V and J ends, which lost 2 bases and 1 base, there was a span of 9 bases. The length of the CDR3 is 15 residues. Per the germline V gene, CDR1 is MNHEY and CDR2 is SVGEGT.

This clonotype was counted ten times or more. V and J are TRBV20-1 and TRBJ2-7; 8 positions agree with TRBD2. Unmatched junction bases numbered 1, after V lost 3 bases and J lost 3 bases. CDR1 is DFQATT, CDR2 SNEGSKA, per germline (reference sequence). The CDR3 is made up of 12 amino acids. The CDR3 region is CSASSGDYEQYF. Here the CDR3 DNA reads TGCAGTGCTAGTAGCGGGGACTACGAGCAGTACTTC.

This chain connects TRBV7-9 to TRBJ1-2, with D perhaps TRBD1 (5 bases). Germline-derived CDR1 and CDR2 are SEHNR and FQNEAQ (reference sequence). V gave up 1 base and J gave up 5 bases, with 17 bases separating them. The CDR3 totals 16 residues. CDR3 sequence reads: CASSLVRTDEGYGYTF. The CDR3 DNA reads TGTGCCAGCAGCTTAGTTCGTACGGATGAGGGGTATGGCTACACCTTC.

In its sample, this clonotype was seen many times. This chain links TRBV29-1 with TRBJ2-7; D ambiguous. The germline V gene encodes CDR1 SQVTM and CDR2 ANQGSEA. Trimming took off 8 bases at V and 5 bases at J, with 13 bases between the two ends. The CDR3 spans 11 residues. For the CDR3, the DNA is TGCAGCTTTGGGAAAGGGAACGAGCAGTACTTC. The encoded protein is CSFGKGNEQYF.

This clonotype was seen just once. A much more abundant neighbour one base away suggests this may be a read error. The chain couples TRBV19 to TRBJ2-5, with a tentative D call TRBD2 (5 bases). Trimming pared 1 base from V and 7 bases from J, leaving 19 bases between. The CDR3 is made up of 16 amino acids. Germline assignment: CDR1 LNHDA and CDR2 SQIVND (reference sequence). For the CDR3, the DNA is TGTGCCAGTAGTATAGGACTGGACTTATTCGGAGGGACCCAGTACTTC. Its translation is CASSIGLDLFGGTQYF. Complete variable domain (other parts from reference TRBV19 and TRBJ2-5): DGGITQSPKYLFRKEGQNVTLSCEQNLNHDAMYWYRQDPGQGLRLIYYSQIVNDFQKGDIAEGYSVSREKKESFPLTVTSAQKNPTAFYLCASSIGLDLFGGTQYFGPGTRLLVL.

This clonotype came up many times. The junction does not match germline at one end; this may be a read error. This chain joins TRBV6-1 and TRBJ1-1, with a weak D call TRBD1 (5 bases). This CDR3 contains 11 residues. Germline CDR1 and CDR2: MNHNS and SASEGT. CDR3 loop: CASSEGEPVFF. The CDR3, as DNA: TGTGCCAGCAGCGAAGGGGAGCCAGTTTTCTTT.

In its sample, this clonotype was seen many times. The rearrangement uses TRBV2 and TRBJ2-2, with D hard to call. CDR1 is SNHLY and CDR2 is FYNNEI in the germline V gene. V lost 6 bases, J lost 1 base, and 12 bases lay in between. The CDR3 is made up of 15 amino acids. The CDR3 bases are TGTGCCAGCAGGGCCTATGCAGAGAACACCGGGGAGCTGTTTTTT. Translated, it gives CASRAYAENTGELFF. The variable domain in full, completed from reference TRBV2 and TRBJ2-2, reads EPEVTQTPSHQVTQMGQEVILRCVPISNHLYFYWYRQILGQKVEFLVSFYNNEISEKSEIFDDQFSVERPDGSNFTLKIRSTKLEDSAMYFCASRAYAENTGELFFGEGSRLTVL.

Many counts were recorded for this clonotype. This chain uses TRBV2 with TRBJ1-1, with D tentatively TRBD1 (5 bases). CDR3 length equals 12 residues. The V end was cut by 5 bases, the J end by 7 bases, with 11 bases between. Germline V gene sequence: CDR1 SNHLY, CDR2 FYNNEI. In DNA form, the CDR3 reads TGTGCCAGCAGTCAAGGGGTGTTTGAAGCTTTCTTT. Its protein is CASSQGVFEAFF. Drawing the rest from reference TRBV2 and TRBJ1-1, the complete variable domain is EPEVTQTPSHQVTQMGQEVILRCVPISNHLYFYWYRQILGQKVEFLVSFYNNEISEKSEIFDDQFSVERPDGSNFTLKIRSTKLEDSAMYFCASSQGVFEAFFGQGTRLTVV.

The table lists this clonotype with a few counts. The DNA for the CDR3 is TGTGCCAGTAGTATACAGGGAGGGGAGCTGTTTTTT. This encodes CASSIQGGELFF. The chain links TRBV19 to TRBJ2-2; possible D gene TRBD1, 5 bases. The CDR3 has 12 amino acids. V shed 2 bases and J shed 8 bases, with 6 bases lying between them. Germline V lookup: CDR1 LNHDA, CDR2 SQIVND (reference sequence).

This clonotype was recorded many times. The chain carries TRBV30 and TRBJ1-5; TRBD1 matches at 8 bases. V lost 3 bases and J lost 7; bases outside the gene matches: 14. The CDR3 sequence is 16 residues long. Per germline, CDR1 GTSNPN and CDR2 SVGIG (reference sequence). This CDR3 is CAWSAKQGVAGQPQHF. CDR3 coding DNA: TGTGCCTGGAGCGCCAAACAGGGGGTAGCGGGACAGCCCCAGCATTTT.

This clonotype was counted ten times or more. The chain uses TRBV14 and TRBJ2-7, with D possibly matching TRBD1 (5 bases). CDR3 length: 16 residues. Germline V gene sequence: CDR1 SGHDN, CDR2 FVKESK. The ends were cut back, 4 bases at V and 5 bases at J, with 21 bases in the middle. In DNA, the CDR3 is TGTGCCAGCAGCCGACCCGACAGCAGGGATAATAACGAGCAGTACTTC. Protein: CASSRPDSRDNNEQYF.

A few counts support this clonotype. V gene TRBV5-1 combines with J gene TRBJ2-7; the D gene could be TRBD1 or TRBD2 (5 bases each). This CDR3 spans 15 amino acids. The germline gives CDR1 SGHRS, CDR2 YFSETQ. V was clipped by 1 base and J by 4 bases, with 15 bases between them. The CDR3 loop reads CASSLLPGSWYEQYF. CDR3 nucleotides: TGCGCCAGCAGCTTGTTGCCAGGGAGTTGGTACGAGCAGTACTTC.

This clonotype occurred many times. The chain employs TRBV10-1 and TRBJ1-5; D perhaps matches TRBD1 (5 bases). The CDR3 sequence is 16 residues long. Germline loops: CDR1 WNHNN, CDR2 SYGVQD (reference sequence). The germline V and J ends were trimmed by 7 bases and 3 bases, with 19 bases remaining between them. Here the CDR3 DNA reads TGCGCCAGCACCCCTGGGGCAGGGAGGAACAATCAGCCCCAGCATTTT. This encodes CASTPGAGRNNQPQHF.

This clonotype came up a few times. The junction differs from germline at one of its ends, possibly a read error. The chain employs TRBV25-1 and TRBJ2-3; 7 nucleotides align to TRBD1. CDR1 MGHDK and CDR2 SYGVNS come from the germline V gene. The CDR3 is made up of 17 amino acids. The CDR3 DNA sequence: TGTGCCAGCAGTGAAGCGGTAGGGGGCTTGAGAGTGGATATGCAGTATTTT. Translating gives CASSEAVGGLRVDMQYF.

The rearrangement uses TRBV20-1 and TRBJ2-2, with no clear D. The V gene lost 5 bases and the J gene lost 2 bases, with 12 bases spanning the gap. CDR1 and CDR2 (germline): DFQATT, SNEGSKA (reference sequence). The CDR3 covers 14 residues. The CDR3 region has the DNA TGCAGTGCTGGCGACCGATTTAACACCGGGGAGCTGTTTTTT. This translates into CSAGDRFNTGELFF.

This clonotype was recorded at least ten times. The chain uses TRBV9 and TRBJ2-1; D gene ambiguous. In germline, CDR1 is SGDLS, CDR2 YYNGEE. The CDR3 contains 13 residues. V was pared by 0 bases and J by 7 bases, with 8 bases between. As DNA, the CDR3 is TGTGCCAGCAGCGTAGCAGAGTTGAATGAGCAGTTCTTC. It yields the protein CASSVAELNEQFF. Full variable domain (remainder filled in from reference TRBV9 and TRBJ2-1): DSGVTQTPKHLITATGQRVTLRCSPRSGDLSVYWYQQSLDQGLQFLIQYYNGEERAKGNILERFSAQQFPDLHSELNLSSLELGDSALYFCASSVAELNEQFFGPGTRLTVL.

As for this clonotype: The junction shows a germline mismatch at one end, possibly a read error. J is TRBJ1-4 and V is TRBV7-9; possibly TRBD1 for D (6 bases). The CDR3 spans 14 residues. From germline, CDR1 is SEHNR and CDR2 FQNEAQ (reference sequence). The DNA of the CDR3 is TGTGTCAGCAGCGACCCGGGGGCTTATGAAAAACTGTTTTTT. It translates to CVSSDPGAYEKLFF.

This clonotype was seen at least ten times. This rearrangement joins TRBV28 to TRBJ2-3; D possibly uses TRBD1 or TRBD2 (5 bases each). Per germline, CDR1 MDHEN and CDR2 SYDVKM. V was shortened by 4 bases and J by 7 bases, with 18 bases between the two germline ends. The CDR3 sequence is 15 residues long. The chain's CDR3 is CASSSAGTLPNTQYF. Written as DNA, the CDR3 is TGTGCCAGCAGTTCTGCCGGGACCCTACCTAATACGCAGTATTTT.

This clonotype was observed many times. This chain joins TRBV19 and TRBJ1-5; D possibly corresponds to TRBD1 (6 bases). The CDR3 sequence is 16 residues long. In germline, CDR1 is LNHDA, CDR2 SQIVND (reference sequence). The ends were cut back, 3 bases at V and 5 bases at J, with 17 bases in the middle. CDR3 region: CASSIFLTGKDQPQHF. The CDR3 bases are TGTGCCAGTAGTATTTTTTTAACAGGGAAGGATCAGCCCCAGCATTTT.

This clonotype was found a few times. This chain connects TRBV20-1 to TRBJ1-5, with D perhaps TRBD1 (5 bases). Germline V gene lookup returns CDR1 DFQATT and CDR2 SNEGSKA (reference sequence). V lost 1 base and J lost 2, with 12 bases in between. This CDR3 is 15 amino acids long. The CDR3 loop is CSARVEGFGNQPQHF. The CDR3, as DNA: TGCAGTGCTAGAGTTGAGGGGTTCGGCAATCAGCCCCAGCATTTT.

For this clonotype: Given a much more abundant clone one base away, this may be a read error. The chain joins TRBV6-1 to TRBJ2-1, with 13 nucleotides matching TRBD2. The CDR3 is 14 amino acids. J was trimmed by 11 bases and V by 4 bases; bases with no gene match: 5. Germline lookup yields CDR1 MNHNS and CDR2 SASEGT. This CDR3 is CASSGTSGSGKQFF. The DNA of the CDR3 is TGTGCCAGCAGTGGGACTAGCGGGAGTGGTAAGCAGTTCTTC.